The rows below give T cell receptor beta chains drawn from one sample of a study of control samples from healthy donors and cancer patients. Clones were sequenced by immunoSEQ multiplex PCR, and TCRdb holds only the in-frame ones, with some missing. Of just over 150,000 clones detected, around 90% appear once; the ten largest clones hold around 11%. Sequences were obtained from blood. All receptors come from a man aged 25-40 years in good health. The CDR3 runs from the conserved cysteine through the conserved F or W. D genes are given only for firm matches.

v_gene	len	j_gene	d_gene	CDR3aa
TRBV3-1/TRBV3-2	12	TRBJ2-5	-	CASSHGGETQYF
TRBV2	14	TRBJ1-1	TRBD1	CASNSDRRNTEAFF
TRBV12-3/TRBV12-4	12	TRBJ2-1	-	CASSFGRNEQFF
TRBV11-2	17	TRBJ1-1	TRBD1	CASSIAPGTDMNTEAFF
TRBV28	12	TRBJ1-6	-	CASTQAWSPLHF
TRBV5-5	14	TRBJ2-3	-	CASSLRTSKDTQYF
TRBV7-9	15	TRBJ2-7	TRBD1	CASSPSTGTGGEQYF
TRBV13	16	TRBJ2-1	-	CASSHRGGSSYNEQFF
TRBV20-1	11	TRBJ1-6	-	CSARSGSPLHF
TRBV25-1	15	TRBJ1-2	-	CASSESRRGMDGYTF
TRBV6-5	15	TRBJ2-6	-	CASSYSSSGANVLTF
TRBV11-2	13	TRBJ2-7	TRBD1	CASSAQGRNEQYF
TRBV12-5	11	TRBJ2-1	-	CASGLLDEQFF
TRBV9	14	TRBJ1-1	-	CASSGLGTNTEAFF
TRBV18	15	TRBJ1-5	TRBD1	CASSPDRVGNQPQHF
TRBV7-9	15	TRBJ1-1	TRBD1	CASRPQTGSNTEAFF
TRBV11-2	16	TRBJ1-3	TRBD1	CASSNGQASSGNTIYF
TRBV5-4	15	TRBJ1-2	-	CASSSLTGTGYGYTF
TRBV6-1	14	TRBJ1-1	-	CASSEAIGHTEAFF
TRBV7-9	14	TRBJ2-7	TRBD2	CASSSSGRRNEQYF
TRBV7-7	14	TRBJ2-5	-	CASSPLEGSETQYF
TRBV11-2	16	TRBJ1-4	-	CASSLAGTRGNEKLFF
TRBV7-9	15	TRBJ1-2	-	CASSLVGAGPYGYTF
TRBV27	15	TRBJ2-2	-	CASSLGSPGTGELFF
TRBV6-1	14	TRBJ2-2	-	CASSETVNTGELFF
TRBV12-3/TRBV12-4	12	TRBJ2-2	-	CASSWGVGELFF
TRBV6-2/TRBV6-3	14	TRBJ2-1	-	CASSTGATYNEQFF
TRBV13	12	TRBJ1-1	-	CASSYFRAEAFF
TRBV6-5	14	TRBJ1-1	-	CASSYLGGDTEAFF
TRBV4-2	16	TRBJ1-5	-	CASSQTQGISNQPQHF
TRBV18	15	TRBJ2-5	-	CASSPRAGPGETQYF
TRBV11-3	13	TRBJ2-1	-	CASSLGGGNEQFF
TRBV7-2	15	TRBJ1-1	-	CASRATYREGSAAFF
TRBV9	12	TRBJ1-1	TRBD1	CASSVSGGEAFF
TRBV5-4	14	TRBJ1-1	-	CASSSAGGSAEAFF
TRBV2	14	TRBJ2-2	-	CASSEYAGTGELFF
TRBV18	13	TRBJ2-7	-	CASSLGQTYEQYF
TRBV5-4	16	TRBJ2-1	TRBD2	CASSRASGGILNEQFF
TRBV5-1	16	TRBJ2-7	-	CASSLGHFVGSYEQYF
TRBV30	15	TRBJ1-5	-	CAWSVRRDIYQPQHF
TRBV19	15	TRBJ1-3	-	CASSNSLGLRNTIYF
TRBV7-2	13	TRBJ1-3	-	CASSRMELNTIYF
TRBV6-5	15	TRBJ2-5	TRBD2	CASRTSGKTGETQYF
TRBV6-5	14	TRBJ2-3	-	CASSYRLNTDTQYF
TRBV10-3	14	TRBJ1-5	TRBD1	CAISKGQGSQPQHF
TRBV18	13	TRBJ2-5	TRBD1	CASRGGQQETQYF
TRBV19	14	TRBJ1-2	-	CASSITQGSAGYTF
TRBV9	15	TRBJ2-3	TRBD2	CASSVSGLLTDTQYF
TRBV15	19	TRBJ1-1	-	CATRPGRRPVVGVMAEAFF
TRBV7-9	15	TRBJ2-7	-	CATQAAEGESYEQYF
TRBV19	11	TRBJ1-5	-	CASSTKGPQHF
TRBV5-4	15	TRBJ2-7	TRBD1	CASSSGAGGTYEQYF
TRBV27	14	TRBJ1-4	-	CASSKGGRYEKLFF
TRBV6-5	15	TRBJ1-2	TRBD1	CASAPAGTGLYGYTF